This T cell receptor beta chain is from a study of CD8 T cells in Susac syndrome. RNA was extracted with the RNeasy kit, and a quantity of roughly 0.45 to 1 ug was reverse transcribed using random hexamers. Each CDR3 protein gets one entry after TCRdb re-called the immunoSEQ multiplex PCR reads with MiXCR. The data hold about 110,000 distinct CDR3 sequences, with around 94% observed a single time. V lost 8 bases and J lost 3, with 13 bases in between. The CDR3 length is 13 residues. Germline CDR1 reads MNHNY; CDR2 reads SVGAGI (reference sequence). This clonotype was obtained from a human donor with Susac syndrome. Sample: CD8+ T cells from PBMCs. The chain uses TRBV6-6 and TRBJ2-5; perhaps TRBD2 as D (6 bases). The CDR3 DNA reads TGTGCCAGCTCCGACTGGGAGGAAGAGACCCAGTACTTC. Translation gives CASSDWEEETQYF.